The TCR beta chain under discussion was sequenced for a study of shared clonotypes between healthy human individuals. CDR1 and CDR2 (germline): SQVTM, ANQGSEA. The CDR3 covers 16 residues. V lost 3 bases and J lost 5; bases outside the gene matches: 11. CD45RO-negative, CCR7-selected cells formed the naive CD8 fraction, which excluded terminally differentiated effector memory CD45RA+ cells. Profiling relied on immunoSEQ multiplex PCR, and the TCRdb table lists in-frame clones only, not all of them. Of over 2,000,000 clones in the sample, around 95% were seen once. The chain links TRBV29-1 to TRBJ2-1; 9 nucleotides match TRBD1. The TCR sequence derives from a man in his late teens or twenties in good health. Some clones in this sample may be carry-over from other donors' samples. Sample: naive CD8+ T cells from PBMCs. CDR3 amino acids: CSVDGGGTGYHNEQFF. The DNA of the CDR3 is TGCAGCGTTGATGGTGGCGGGACAGGGTACCACAATGAGCAGTTCTTC.